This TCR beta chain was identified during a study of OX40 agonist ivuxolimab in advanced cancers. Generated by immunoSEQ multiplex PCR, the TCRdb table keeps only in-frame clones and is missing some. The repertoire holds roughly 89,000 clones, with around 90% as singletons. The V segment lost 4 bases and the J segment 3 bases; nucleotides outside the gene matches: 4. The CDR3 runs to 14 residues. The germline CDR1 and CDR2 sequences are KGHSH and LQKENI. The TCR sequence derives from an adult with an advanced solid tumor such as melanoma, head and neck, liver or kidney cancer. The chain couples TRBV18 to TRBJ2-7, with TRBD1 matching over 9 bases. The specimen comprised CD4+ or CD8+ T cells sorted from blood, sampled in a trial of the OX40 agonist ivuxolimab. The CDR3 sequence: CASSLGDRDYEQYF. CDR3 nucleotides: TGTGCCAGCTCACTTGGGGACAGGGACTACGAGCAGTACTTC.